Following are 14 T cell receptor beta chains from one sample sequenced in a study of shared clonotypes between healthy human individuals. Clones were sequenced by immunoSEQ multiplex PCR, and TCRdb holds only the in-frame ones, with some missing. This sample has about 2 million clones, with about 95% found just once. Selected positively for CCR7 and CD45RO-negative, naive CD8 cells excluded terminally differentiated effector memory CD45RA+ cells. The sample was naive CD8+ T cells sorted from blood. These receptors originate from a man aged 18 to 30 in good health.

The chain uses TRBV5-6 and TRBJ1-1; D is ambiguous. The CDR3 consists of 15 residues. The V end was cut by 5 bases, the J end by 3 bases, with 17 bases between. CDR1 and CDR2 from the germline V gene are SGHDT and YYEEEE. The CDR3 DNA reads as TGTGCCAGCAGGCGCGGTGAAGGGCTTTACACTGAAGCTTTCTTT. It translates to CASRRGEGLYTEAFF.

The rearrangement links TRBV19 to TRBJ2-7, with D tentatively TRBD1 or TRBD2 (5 bases each). With 6 bases removed from V and 0 bases from J, the gap between germline ends came to 6 bases. Germline lookup yields CDR1 LNHDA and CDR2 SQIVND (reference sequence). The CDR3 consists of 12 residues. For the CDR3, the DNA is TGTGCCAGTAGCGGGGCCTCCTACGAGCAGTACTTC. This translates into CASSGASYEQYF.

The chain uses TRBV6-1 and TRBJ2-1; D is uncertain. Trimming removed 0 bases from V and 9 bases from J, with 3 bases in between. The CDR3 extends over 11 amino acids. The germline gives CDR1 MNHNS, CDR2 SASEGT. The CDR3 DNA is TGTGCCAGCAGTGAAGCGGGTGAGCAGTTCTTC. It encodes CASSEAGEQFF.

The chain is built from TRBV27 and TRBJ1-5; no clear D. The CDR3 is 14 residues long. Trimming cost V 2 bases and J 6 bases, with 11 bases left between them. Germline CDR1 and CDR2: MNHEY and SMNVEV (reference sequence). CDR3 sequence (DNA): TGTGCCAGCAGTTTAGGGTCAGTCTCTCAGCCCCAGCATTTT. Protein product: CASSLGSVSQPQHF.

This chain uses TRBV30 with TRBJ2-7; D assignment may be TRBD1 or TRBD2 (5 bases each). Per germline, CDR1 GTSNPN and CDR2 SVGIG (reference sequence). Trimming cost V 3 bases and J 4 bases, with 16 bases left between them. The CDR3 totals 14 residues. DNA for the CDR3: TGTGCCTGGAGCCTTCCGGGACCTAAGTACGAGCAGTACTTC. As protein: CAWSLPGPKYEQYF.

The chain uses TRBV2 and TRBJ2-7, with D maybe TRBD2 (6 bases). The germline CDR1 and CDR2 sequences are SNHLY and FYNNEI. Trimming left V 5 bases short and J 0 bases short, with 11 bases between. CDR3 length equals 14 residues. The CDR3 reads CASSPGSRSYEQYF. For the CDR3, the DNA is TGTGCCAGCAGTCCCGGGAGCCGCTCCTACGAGCAGTACTTC.

The chain combines TRBV6-5 with TRBJ2-7; D might be TRBD2 (7 bases). CDR1 is MNHEY, CDR2 SVGAGI, per germline. Trimming left V 0 bases short and J 0 bases short, with 12 bases between. This CDR3 spans 16 amino acids. The CDR3: CASSYSEGEGSYEQYF. The CDR3 nucleotides are TGTGCCAGCAGTTACTCGGAGGGGGAGGGCTCCTACGAGCAGTACTTC.

This rearrangement joins TRBV10-3 to TRBJ1-6, with no clear D. The germline V and J ends were trimmed by 6 bases and 0 bases, with 6 bases remaining between them. In germline, CDR1 is ENHRY, CDR2 SYGVKD. The CDR3 spans 14 residues. The CDR3 protein is CAISYSSYNSPLHF. CDR3 bases: TGTGCCATCAGCTACAGCTCCTATAATTCACCCCTCCACTTT.

This clone was seen a single time. V gene TRBV11-2 combines with J gene TRBJ2-7, with D perhaps matching TRBD1 or TRBD2 (5 bases each). V was shortened by 5 bases and J by 4 bases, with 18 bases between the two germline ends. CDR3 length equals 15 residues. Germline CDR1 and CDR2: SGHAT and FQNNGV. The CDR3 sequence is CASSPGWGPSYEQYF. CDR3 in DNA: TGTGCCAGCAGCCCCGGCTGGGGACCCTCGTACGAGCAGTACTTC.

V and J are TRBV9 and TRBJ2-7; no clear D gene. Looked up from germline, CDR1 is SGDLS and CDR2 is YYNGEE. The V gene lost 2 bases and the J gene lost 7 bases, with 13 bases spanning the gap. The CDR3 runs 13 residues. CDR3 loop: CASSVIGVGEQYF. CDR3 bases: TGTGCCAGCAGCGTGATAGGAGTAGGTGAGCAGTACTTC.

The V gene is TRBV9, the J gene TRBJ2-7, with 8 bases lining up with TRBD1. V dropped 3 bases and J dropped 4; count of bases not matched to a gene: 9. This CDR3 comprises 15 residues. Looked up from germline, CDR1 is SGDLS and CDR2 is YYNGEE. The CDR3 spells CASSGQGAPPYEQYF. CDR3 sequence (DNA): TGTGCCAGCAGCGGCCAGGGGGCTCCCCCTTACGAGCAGTACTTC. The entire variable domain, with the rest obtained from reference TRBV9 and TRBJ2-7, is as follows: DSGVTQTPKHLITATGQRVTLRCSPRSGDLSVYWYQQSLDQGLQFLIQYYNGEERAKGNILERFSAQQFPDLHSELNLSSLELGDSALYFCASSGQGAPPYEQYFGPGTRLTVT.

This sequence joins TRBV7-9 and TRBJ1-5; D is unclear. V lost 4 bases to trimming and J lost 1 base, with 5 bases between them. Germline-derived CDR1 and CDR2 are SEHNR and FQNEAQ (reference sequence). There are 13 residues in the CDR3. CDR3 in DNA: TGTGCCAGCAGCTCAGGCAGCAATCAGCCCCAGCATTTT. Protein sequence: CASSSGSNQPQHF.

The chain joins TRBV9 to TRBJ1-2; TRBD1 is a possible D gene (5 bases). CDR1 SGDLS and CDR2 YYNGEE come from the germline V gene. This CDR3 spans 15 amino acids. V lost 4 bases to trimming and J lost 2 bases, with 15 bases between them. The CDR3 is CASSPPEGINYGYTF. The CDR3 nucleotides are TGTGCCAGCAGCCCTCCCGAGGGGATAAACTATGGCTACACCTTC.

This chain joins TRBV4-1 and TRBJ2-7; the match to TRBD2 covers 10 bases. V lost 3 bases, J lost 3 bases, and 8 bases stayed unmatched. The CDR3 has 16 amino acids. The germline V gene encodes CDR1 MGHRA and CDR2 YSYEKL. The CDR3 DNA reads as TGCGCCAGCAGCCAGGAAGCGGGAGGGCCTTACTACGAGCAGTACTTC. It encodes CASSQEAGGPYYEQYF.